This entry lists 22 T cell receptor beta chains sequenced from one sample in a study of human T cells and chemical hapten exposure. TCRdb reprocessed the RACE reads with MiXCR, giving one entry per CDR3 protein. The sample holds 350,000 to 450,000 distinct CDR3 sequences; 5% to 6.5% are singletons and the top ten take just over 2.5%. The time point was: pre-sensitization, week 0. Treatment reported: therapeutic diphenylcyclopropenone sensitization with weekly scalp DPC. Sequencing was performed on whole blood, taken in connection with sensitization to the hapten diphenylcyclopropenone (DPC). The receptors shown here come from a woman in her 50s with alopecia areata. Some clones in this sample may be carry-over from other donors' samples.

This clonotype was observed at least ten times. The chain couples TRBV25-1 to TRBJ1-2; tentative D call: TRBD1 (6 bases). This CDR3 region has 12 residues. CDR1 and CDR2 (germline): MGHDK, SYGVNS. With 3 bases removed from V and 8 bases from J, the gap between germline ends came to 10 bases. The CDR3 region has the DNA TGTGCCAGCAGTGACGGGGGGCAAGGCTACACCTTC. This codes for CASSDGGQGYTF.

V usage is TRBV6-5 and J usage is TRBJ2-7; possible D gene TRBD2, 5 bases. The ends were cut back, 2 bases at V and 2 bases at J, with 16 bases in the middle. The CDR3 has 16 amino acids. Germline assignment: CDR1 MNHEY and CDR2 SVGAGI. CDR3 sequence: CASSYAKGLTTYEQYF. The CDR3 DNA is TGTGCCAGCAGTTACGCCAAAGGACTGACTACCTACGAGCAGTACTTC.

The chain couples TRBV27 to TRBJ1-2; TRBD1 matches 8 bases. The CDR3 loop spans 15 amino acids. Trimming at V came to 3 bases and at J to 3 bases, leaving 6 bases not matched to a gene. Germline loops: CDR1 MNHEY, CDR2 SMNVEV (reference sequence). The CDR3 reads CASSFLRGQDYGYTF. The DNA for the CDR3 is TGTGCCAGCAGTTTTCTCAGGGGGCAGGACTATGGCTACACCTTC.

Only a few counts were recorded for this clonotype. The chain has TRBV4-3 and TRBJ1-1; 9 bases align to TRBD1. Trimming at V came to 2 bases and at J to 1 base, leaving 8 bases not matched to a gene. The germline V gene has CDR1 LGHNA and CDR2 YSLEER. The CDR3 loop spans 17 amino acids. CDR3 sequence: CASSQNLPGQGNTEAFF. The CDR3 DNA reads as TGCGCCAGCAGCCAAAATTTACCGGGACAGGGGAACACTGAAGCTTTCTTT.

This clonotype was found many times. The J gene is TRBJ1-2, the V gene TRBV15; no definite D call. Germline values: CDR1 LNHNV, CDR2 YYDKDF (reference sequence). The CDR3 consists of 16 residues. Trimming removed 0 bases from V and 4 bases from J, with 15 bases in between. The CDR3: CATSRESGARIYGYTF. DNA of the CDR3: TGTGCCACCAGCAGAGAATCGGGCGCCCGGATCTATGGCTACACCTTC.

The chain uses TRBV11-2 and TRBJ2-7; TRBD1 is a possible D gene (5 bases). CDR3 length: 15 residues. The V gene lost 0 bases and the J gene lost 3 bases, with 12 bases spanning the gap. Germline V gives CDR1 SGHAT, CDR2 FQNNGV. CDR3 amino acids: CASSLETAPGYEQYF. The CDR3 DNA follows: TGTGCCAGCAGCTTAGAGACAGCTCCGGGCTACGAGCAGTACTTC.

The chain employs TRBV5-1 and TRBJ2-3; no definite D call. V dropped 0 bases and J dropped 2 bases, with 7 bases sitting between them. Per the germline V gene, CDR1 is SGHRS and CDR2 is YFSETQ. The CDR3 runs 14 residues. For the CDR3, the DNA is TGCGCCAGCAGCTTGGCCCTGATCACAGATACGCAGTATTTT. Its translation is CASSLALITDTQYF.

This clonotype came up a few times. The chain combines TRBV18 with TRBJ2-7; 7 nucleotides line up with TRBD1. From germline, CDR1 is KGHSH and CDR2 LQKENI. With V trimmed by 3 bases and J by 2 bases, 4 bases remained unmatched. The length of the CDR3 is 14 residues. CDR3 in DNA: TGTGCCAGCTCACCCGGGGACAGCACCTACGAGCAGTACTTC. Translating it yields CASSPGDSTYEQYF.

The chain combines TRBV28 with TRBJ1-1; maybe TRBD1 (5 bases). Between the trimmed V and J ends, which lost 6 bases and 2 bases, there was a span of 16 bases. The germline CDR1 and CDR2 sequences are MDHEN and SYDVKM. This CDR3 is 15 amino acids long. The CDR3 DNA sequence: TGTGCCAGCAGCACGGCCGGGGCATCTAACACTGAAGCTTTCTTT. This encodes CASSTAGASNTEAFF.

The CDR3 DNA reads as TGTGCCTGCCTTTACCTCGGGGGCCAAGAGACCCAGTACTTC. Translation gives CACLYLGGQETQYF. V gene TRBV30 combines with J gene TRBJ2-5, with TRBD2 as a possible D gene (6 bases). V shed 6 bases and J shed 1 base, with 15 bases lying between them. The CDR3 extends over 14 amino acids. CDR1 and CDR2 from the germline V gene are GTSNPN and SVGIG (reference sequence).

This clonotype was counted ten times or more. V is TRBV12-3 or TRBV12-4 and J is TRBJ1-6, with TRBD1 matching 8 bases. V trimming: 5 bases; J trimming: 9 bases; junction bases outside the gene matches: 6. The CDR3 totals 14 residues. CDR3 sequence reads: CASSLGTGGSPLHF. CDR3 in DNA: TGTGCCAGCAGTCTCGGGACAGGCGGTTCACCCCTCCACTTT.

A few counts support this clonotype. The gene calls are TRBV7-2 and TRBJ1-1; unclear D gene. This CDR3 has 15 amino acids. Germline loops: CDR1 SGHTA, CDR2 FQGNSA. Trimming took 3 bases from V and 5 from J, leaving 16 bases between them. The CDR3 region has the DNA TGTGCCAGCAGCTTGGGCCGGGCCAAGGGAACTGAAGCTTTCTTT. As protein: CASSLGRAKGTEAFF.

This sequence joins TRBV24-1 and TRBJ2-2, with 7 bases identical to TRBD2. Germline V gene lookup returns CDR1 KGHDR and CDR2 SFDVKD. The length of the CDR3 is 14 residues. Losses at the gene ends were 8 bases for V and 6 bases for J; bases not matched to a gene: 8. CDR3 nucleotides: TGTGCCACCAAGGCTCGCGGGAGCGCCGGGGAGCTGTTTTTT. This encodes CATKARGSAGELFF.

This clonotype turned up a few times. This sequence joins TRBV7-2 and TRBJ1-1; no firm D call. Germline V gives CDR1 SGHTA, CDR2 FQGNSA. The CDR3 length is 13 residues. Trimming left V 2 bases short and J 1 base short, with 5 bases between. CDR3 nucleotides: TGTGCCAGCAGCTTATTTGGGAACACTGAAGCTTTCTTT. It encodes CASSLFGNTEAFF.

This clonotype was counted many times. DNA of the CDR3: TGTGCCAGCAGTCACGACCCCCAGGGAAGCAATCAGCCCCAGCATTTT. Its protein product is CASSHDPQGSNQPQHF. This sequence joins TRBV6-5 and TRBJ1-5, with D possibly being TRBD1 (5 bases). The CDR3 runs 16 residues. Trimming stripped 5 bases from V and 1 base from J, with 15 bases between. Germline assignment: CDR1 MNHEY and CDR2 SVGAGI.

V and J are TRBV10-3 and TRBJ1-1; D perhaps matches TRBD1 (5 bases). Germline assignment: CDR1 ENHRY and CDR2 SYGVKD. The germline V and J ends were trimmed by 8 bases and 4 bases, with 17 bases remaining between them. This CDR3 region has 14 residues. As DNA, the CDR3 is TGTGCCATCCTCCCGGGGGGATGGAGCACTGAAGCTTTCTTT. It specifies CAILPGGWSTEAFF.

This clonotype was seen ten or more times. The genes are TRBV29-1 and TRBJ2-2; D might be TRBD1 (6 bases). The germline V gene has CDR1 SQVTM and CDR2 ANQGSEA. The CDR3 contains 14 residues. Trimming left V 2 bases short and J 4 bases short, with 11 bases between. The DNA of the CDR3 is TGCAGCGTTGAAACAGGGATGCGCACCGGGGAGCTGTTTTTT. This encodes CSVETGMRTGELFF.

Ten or more counts support this clonotype. The chain recombines TRBV6-5 with TRBJ2-7, with 7 bases aligning to TRBD1. Germline V gene lookup returns CDR1 MNHEY and CDR2 SVGAGI. CDR3 length equals 15 residues. Germline trimming cut 0 bases from V and 4 bases from J; bases unmatched to any gene: 6. CDR3 nucleotides: TGTGCCAGCAGTTACTCGAGGACAGGTGTTTACGAGCAGTACTTC. The encoded protein is CASSYSRTGVYEQYF.

This clonotype was seen many times. The V and J genes are TRBV5-1 and TRBJ2-3; D remains unclear. CDR1 is SGHRS, CDR2 YFSETQ, per germline. The CDR3 loop spans 14 amino acids. V was cut by 4 bases and J by 4 bases, with 13 bases left in between. The CDR3 here is CASSLTDTSDTQYF. CDR3 DNA: TGCGCCAGCAGCCTTACAGACACTTCAGATACGCAGTATTTT.

This clonotype was seen a few times. The chain has TRBV28 and TRBJ2-5; 7 bases map to TRBD2. The CDR3 sequence is 14 residues long. Germline trimming cut 5 bases from V and 3 bases from J; bases unmatched to any gene: 6. Germline CDR1 MDHEN, CDR2 SYDVKM. This CDR3 reads CASSLRSGKETQYF. CDR3 bases: TGTGCCAGCAGTCTAAGAAGCGGGAAAGAGACCCAGTACTTC.

The V gene is TRBV10-3, the J gene TRBJ1-2, with a possible D match to TRBD1 (6 bases). The V and J ends lost 4 bases and 7 bases respectively, with 16 bases between them. The CDR3 loop spans 14 amino acids. Germline V gene lookup returns CDR1 ENHRY and CDR2 SYGVKD. The CDR3 spells CAISVTGGESGYTF. CDR3 DNA sequence: TGTGCCATCAGTGTCACCGGGGGCGAGAGTGGCTACACCTTC.

This clonotype was found many times. The rearrangement uses TRBV28 and TRBJ2-1; D may be TRBD2 (5 bases). CDR1 and CDR2 from the germline V gene are MDHEN and SYDVKM. Trimming took 2 bases from V and 0 from J, leaving 8 bases between them. The CDR3 loop spans 15 amino acids. The chain's CDR3 is CASSLRRVSYNEQFF. The CDR3 DNA sequence: TGTGCCAGCAGTTTAAGGCGGGTCTCCTACAATGAGCAGTTCTTC. The full variable domain, rest sourced from reference TRBV28 and TRBJ2-1, is DVKVTQSSRYLVKRTGEKVFLECVQDMDHENMFWYRQDPGLGLRLIYFSYDVKMKEKGDIPEGYSVSREKKERFSLILESASTNQTSMYLCASSLRRVSYNEQFFGPGTRLTVL.